The 10 T cell receptor beta chains presented below share a single source sample, sequenced in a study of blood T cell repertoires in COVID-19. Measured with immunoSEQ multiplex PCR; TCRdb has only the in-frame clones, and not every one. Of 200,000 to 250,000 clones listed, about 84% were seen once; the top ten hold roughly 7.8%. The specimen sequenced was peripheral blood. These receptors were collected from a woman older than 75 with COVID-19, enrolled during active disease.

This clone was recorded a few times. J is TRBJ1-5 and V is TRBV19; TRBD1 is a possible D gene (6 bases). Trimming shortened V by 8 bases and J by 9 bases, and 14 bases separated the two germline ends. Germline V gene data show CDR1 as LNHDA and CDR2 as SQIVND (reference sequence). This CDR3 region has 12 residues. In DNA form, the CDR3 reads TGTGCCAGTTCGACAGGCTCGCGGCCCCAGCATTTT. Its translation: CASSTGSRPQHF.

The rearrangement uses TRBV5-1 and TRBJ1-3; unclear D gene. The CDR3 is made up of 16 amino acids. The ends were cut back, 2 bases at V and 0 bases at J, with 12 bases in the middle. CDR1 SGHRS and CDR2 YFSETQ come from the germline V gene. CDR3: CASSFGEGRSGNTIYF. CDR3 coding DNA: TGCGCCAGCAGCTTCGGCGAGGGCCGCTCTGGAAACACCATATATTTT.

The chain's CDR3 is CAISGLNEQYF. The CDR3 nucleotides are TGTGCCATCAGTGGACTTAACGAGCAGTACTTC. The chain recombines TRBV10-3 with TRBJ2-7; the D is unclear. Trimming shortened V by 4 bases and J by 5 bases, and 6 bases separated the two germline ends. In germline, CDR1 is ENHRY, CDR2 SYGVKD. The CDR3 length is 11 residues.

V usage is TRBV5-1 and J usage is TRBJ2-7, with D maybe TRBD1 (5 bases). The CDR3 has 17 residues. Between the trimmed V and J ends, which lost 4 bases and 6 bases, there was a span of 26 bases. Germline V lookup: CDR1 SGHRS, CDR2 YFSETQ. This CDR3 reads CASSRFASGPRVGEQYF. The CDR3 region has the DNA TGCGCCAGCAGCAGGTTCGCTTCAGGCCCCAGGGTTGGCGAGCAGTACTTC.

This rearrangement joins TRBV10-3 to TRBJ2-1; 9 bases agree with TRBD1. The V and J ends lost 4 bases and 6 bases, in that order; junction bases with no gene match: 4. From germline, CDR1 is ENHRY and CDR2 SYGVKD. The CDR3 has 14 residues. The CDR3 protein is CAISVGQGPNEQFF. As DNA, the CDR3 is TGTGCCATCAGTGTGGGACAGGGCCCCAATGAGCAGTTCTTC.

This rearrangement joins TRBV4-1 to TRBJ2-2, with D maybe TRBD1 (6 bases). V dropped 6 bases and J dropped 4 bases, with 18 bases sitting between them. The CDR3 runs 16 residues. Per the germline V gene, CDR1 is MGHRA and CDR2 is YSYEKL. The CDR3 protein is CASSGETRGVTGELFF. The CDR3, as DNA: TGCGCCAGCAGTGGGGAGACCAGGGGAGTCACCGGGGAGCTGTTTTTT.

To note about this clone: Other DNA sequences in this specimen translate into the identical CDR3. This rearrangement joins TRBV6-1 to TRBJ1-1; D possibly corresponds to TRBD1 (5 bases). The CDR3 length is 12 residues. Trimming removed 2 bases from V and 5 bases from J, with 6 bases in between. CDR1 and CDR2 (germline): MNHNS, SASEGT. DNA for the CDR3: TGTGCCAGCAGTGAACGGGGGACTGAAGCTTTCTTT. Its protein is CASSERGTEAFF.

In its sample, this clone was seen many times. This chain connects TRBV5-1 to TRBJ2-2; possible D gene TRBD2, 6 bases. Trimming shortened V by 5 bases and J by 1 base, and 12 bases separated the two germline ends. CDR3 length: 15 residues. Germline CDR1 SGHRS, CDR2 YFSETQ. CDR3 sequence (DNA): TGCGCCAGCAGGGGAATAGCGGAGAACACCGGGGAGCTGTTTTTT. It specifies CASRGIAENTGELFF.

The V call is TRBV2, the J call TRBJ1-5; D ambiguous. This CDR3 comprises 15 residues. CDR1 and CDR2 from the germline V gene are SNHLY and FYNNEI. Trimming stripped 5 bases from V and 4 bases from J, with 15 bases between. Here the CDR3 DNA reads TGTGCCAGCAGTTGGATCACGGGAGCTAATCAGCCCCAGCATTTT. Its protein is CASSWITGANQPQHF.

The chain combines TRBV5-1 with TRBJ1-1; 8 bases are a match to TRBD1. After removal of 4 bases from V and 2 bases from J, the junction contained 7 bases not matched to a gene. The germline V gene encodes CDR1 SGHRS and CDR2 YFSETQ. This CDR3 has 15 amino acids. In DNA, the CDR3 is TGCGCCAGCAGCCACGGACAGGGTGATAACACTGAAGCTTTCTTT. Amino acid sequence: CASSHGQGDNTEAFF.